This TCR beta chain was recovered during a study of T cell responses to AZD1222 COVID-19 vaccine. Data came from immunoSEQ multiplex PCR; TCRdb stores just in-frame clones and leaves some out. The sample holds about 210,000 clones, roughly 94% seen once. CDR3 length equals 13 residues. V was cut by 3 bases and J by 3 bases, with 6 bases left in between. Germline V gene sequence: CDR1 MGHRA, CDR2 YSYEKL. This chain links TRBV4-1 with TRBJ2-4; D is uncertain. The source of this sequence is an adult who received the MenACWY meningococcal vaccine as a control. The sequences come from peripheral blood, collected 28 days after the second dose of the MenACWY control vaccine. The CDR3 coding sequence is TGCGCCAGCAGCCATGTCGGCAAAAACATTCAGTACTTC. It translates to CASSHVGKNIQYF.